This TCR beta chain was identified in a study of cytomegalovirus exposure and HLA in healthy donors (dated by TCRdb to 2016 to 2017). As for the study more broadly: An earlier analysis of approximately 640 of the donors reported approximately 290 Gb of sequence data and around 120 million unique TCR beta sequences from around 200 million T cells. A later analysis re-analyzed previously published TCR beta repertoires from approximately 670 donors and added high-resolution HLA genotyping to study TCR occurrence patterns. An earlier analysis of some 500 of the donors used high-throughput TCR beta sequencing to judge whether each TCR beta V gene segment behaved as functional or pseudogenic. High-throughput TCR immunosequencing, statistical association of individual TCRs with disease status, and machine learning were combined to predict cytomegalovirus infection status. The study aimed to test whether cataloging public T cell receptors could reveal signatures of past pathogen exposure. Alongside the repertoire data, information on donor age, sex, ethnicity and CMV serostatus was compiled. The genetic ancestry cluster associated with self-reported Caucasian donors included 65% to 90% of the roughly 390 genotyped donors. An early release that covered roughly 600 HLA-typed donors contained 300 to 350 gigabases of sequencing data and 75 million to 100 million unique TCR sequences. A handful of DR-DQ haplotypes were treated as single units for association and clustering because of strong linkage in the cohort. HLA typing covered class I and class II loci at four-digit resolution. Using immunosequencing, the study profiled T cell repertoires from some 670 subjects and related those repertoires to cytomegalovirus serostatus. Besides the first cohort of around 700 subjects, a separate validation cohort made up of roughly 120 different subjects was used. Across 398 genotyped donors of the cohort, an average of approximately 200,000 unique TCR beta nucleotide sequences per donor were sequenced, and roughly 17% of those sequences were non-productive. A later genetic analysis took genome-wide SNP genotypes for about 65% of the 666 donors and used that subset as a discovery cohort. Typing coverage varied by locus: about 620-640 donors for A, B, C, DRB1 and DQB1; 522 for DQA1; about 600 for DPA1; roughly 450 for DPB1. Rather than drawing on any new phenotypic data, the later analysis identified candidate immune exposures from TCR beta sequences and the way those sequences occurred across donors. All discovery cohort repertoires had been generated using a single sequencing platform.

General findings and caveats noted by the study authors: At a false discovery rate of 0.05, a later analysis linked under 20,000 TCR beta sequences to specific HLA alleles. Compared with the approximately 700-donor mean, donors in an Asian-associated ancestry cluster had fewer N-insertions in productive TCRs, according to a later genetic analysis. In the study, approximately 160 TCR beta chains were listed as associated with cytomegalovirus. The 87-base-pair reads could not distinguish some IMGT-functional V segments, including TRBV6-2 and TRBV6-3, so those segments were excluded. This cohort had only TCR beta chains sequenced, and the lack of alpha or paired-chain data limited which features could be detected. In a later analysis, HLA-associated TCR beta chains showed more clonal expansion and lower generation probabilities than non-associated chains that were equally common. In vitro tests confirmed that a few of the cytomegalovirus-associated TCR beta chains recognize cytomegalovirus antigens. Most TCR sequences were observed very rarely across donors, whereas some public TCRs were present in many individuals. The classifier was reported to diagnose cytomegalovirus status with high specificity and sensitivity in both the original and validation cohorts. The sequencing pipeline was judged likely to have produced a cluster of highly shared sequence variants as a technical artifact. A later analysis reported that several top co-occurrence clusters appeared linked to parvovirus B19, influenza, CMV and Epstein-Barr virus. An association between a missense DCLRE1C variant and V-gene and J-gene trimming of TCR beta chains was found in a later genetic analysis and replicated in an independent cohort. An earlier analysis of some 590 of the donors showed that most TCR beta V segments appeared in productive rearrangements either about 87% or about 30% of the time, which broadly matched IMGT annotations. Because some donors lacked HLA typing at each locus, the association tests relied only on the typed subset. A further reported finding was that TCR beta sequences accurately predicted the HLA-A and HLA-B alleles for most subjects in the first cohort. Sequencing depth was assumed to be roughly uniform across donors in the presence/absence analyses, though that assumption may not hold. Linkage disequilibrium might explain the correlated functional status among segregating V segments, but an unknown experimental factor could not be excluded. In a later analysis, TCR association rates were found to vary across HLA loci, with the most associated TCRs seen for DRB1 alleles and the fewest for HLA-C alleles. The authors suggested that the approach could potentially be extended to other disease states and immunological phenotypes. Most CMV-associated TCR beta chains appeared to be HLA-restricted in a later analysis, and the HLA associations seemed to be driven largely by CMV exposure. Strong co-occurrence of HLA alleles, especially DR and DQ, made assigning TCR associations to individual alleles difficult. The only immune exposure information available for the cohort was CMV serostatus. The earlier analysis of some 540 of the donors excluded 15 to 20 rarely observed V segments, including chromosome 9 orphons, because counts were too low.

On this clone: Its antigen remains undetermined. At one end the junction does not follow the germline gene, possibly because of a read error.

Library preparation employed the immunoSEQ multiplex PCR assay. The multiplex PCR relied on a mix of 60 forward primers for TCR Vbeta segments and 13 reverse primers for TCR Jbeta segments. The CDR3 region of rearranged TCR beta genes was amplified from genomic DNA by a multiplex PCR assay. Amplified TCR beta libraries were sequenced as 87-base-pair reads on the Illumina HiSeq System. Per the original workflow: A later analysis counted about 82 million unique TCR beta chains across the approximately 700 repertoires, and 10 million to 12 million of these chains were shared by at least two donors. Raw reads were error-corrected and collapsed into unique sequences by a nearest-neighbor algorithm in which closely related sequences were merged to remove PCR and sequencing errors. CDR3 sequences were aligned to IMGT reference sequences to assign V, D and J gene segments. Each retained sequence needed at least a six-nucleotide match to both a V gene segment and a J gene segment. Rearrangements were classified as productive when the CDR3 lacked stop codons and remained in frame with V and J, and all other rearrangements were classified as non-productive. CDR3 was defined according to IMGT convention as the region running from the second conserved V-encoded cysteine to the conserved J-encoded phenylalanine. In an earlier analysis of some 550 of the donors, sequences lacking an unambiguous match to a single V gene segment were excluded. An earlier analysis of about 590 of the donors classified V segments as functional when productive rearrangements were above 56.7% and as segregating when the standard deviation between donors was above 5%. A statistical classification framework was developed to diagnose cytomegalovirus status using the catalog of TCR beta chain sequences. A later analysis assigned V and J genes by comparing TCR nucleotide sequences with IMGT/GENE-DB human TR gene sequences. A later analysis assigned CDR3 sequences and most-parsimonious VDJ recombination scenarios with the TCRdist pipeline. In a later analysis, every TCR beta chain was defined by the combination of its CDR3 amino acid sequence and its V-gene family, and reads without a unique V-gene family were dropped. A later analysis removed 550 to 700 highly shared, low-generation-probability nucleotide sequences to deal with suspected cross-contamination and a sequencing artifact. For each public chain, a later analysis derived a clonal expansion index from normalized ranks of inferred template counts within each repertoire. In a later analysis, generation probabilities were computed with a VDJ recombination model fitted to out-of-frame rearrangements, and the resulting probabilities were checked against IGoR. A later analysis scored TCR-TCR, TCR-HLA and TCR-CMV co-occurrence with hypergeometric tests, applying a repertoire-size bias correction to TCR pairs. In a later analysis, false discovery rates were estimated by permuting HLA or CMV assignments 20 times. A later analysis grouped co-occurring TCRs with DBSCAN, adding TCRdist sequence similarity when clustering within HLA-allele-positive subsets. Co-occurrence clustering excluded repertoires with fewer than 30,000 or more than 120,000 public chains, plus five with anomalous nucleotide sharing. TCRdb provides this immuneACCESS table in a form limited to in-frame rearrangements. Some clones are lacking; in checked studies, under half of them reflect an unresolved V gene, and why the rest are absent is not known. The DNA gave D and trimming, while V, J and clone size come from that table. The sample yields 200,000 to 250,000 clones; about 80% were counted once. Less than 8.5% of the sample is in the top ten clones.

The cohort comprised more than 550 healthy bone marrow donors. All cohort members were sampled while nominally healthy, although unrecorded immune exposures were likely present. The donor was CMV seropositive and belonged to the group of over 250 seropositive cohort members. A peripheral blood sample was provided by each donor, and peripheral blood mononuclear cells were used for TCR beta sequencing. The Qiagen DNeasy Blood Extraction Kit was used to extract genomic DNA from the blood cell samples. The cysteine opens and the phenylalanine closes a CDR3 of 11 amino acids. Just CDR3 DNA is preserved here, 33 bases in frame from base 1. CDR1 and CDR2 are drawn from the germline V gene (reference sequence): SGHNT, YYREEE.

The sequenced material came from PBMCs. The chain is made from TRBV5-4 and TRBJ1-1; 6 matching bases give a weak D call of TRBD1. This clonotype was obtained from a woman aged 55-69 years in good health and CMV-seropositive. The DNA is as follows: TGTGCCAGCAGCAGGGACACCGAAGCTTTCTTT. This sequence encodes CASSRDTEAFF.